These 20 T cell receptor beta chains came from one sample sequenced in a study of OX40 agonist ivuxolimab in advanced cancers. Clones were read by immunoSEQ multiplex PCR, and TCRdb kept only the in-frame ones, dropping some. Of about 79,000 clones listed, 88% were seen once; the top ten hold roughly 4.5%. This specimen was CD4+ or CD8+ T cells sorted from blood, taken in a trial of the OX40 agonist ivuxolimab. The receptors were gathered from an adult with an advanced solid tumor such as melanoma, head and neck, liver or kidney cancer.

The chain has TRBV28 and TRBJ2-1, with 8 bases matching TRBD1. Germline-derived CDR1 and CDR2 are MDHEN and SYDVKM. V shed 6 bases and J 4 bases; nucleotides not matched to a gene: 11. This CDR3 spans 16 amino acids. This CDR3 is CASSNQGAGGYNEQFF. CDR3 bases: TGTGCCAGCAGCAACCAGGGGGCTGGGGGATACAATGAGCAGTTCTTC.

This sequence joins TRBV9 and TRBJ1-3, with D possibly matching TRBD1 (6 bases). V gave up 6 bases and J gave up 0 bases, with 16 bases separating them. This CDR3 spans 16 amino acids. Germline loops: CDR1 SGDLS, CDR2 YYNGEE. CDR3: CASNPGAGVSGNTIYF. CDR3 coding DNA: TGTGCCAGCAACCCAGGGGCCGGGGTCTCTGGAAACACCATATATTTT.

The V and J genes are TRBV6-6 and TRBJ2-5; tentative D call: TRBD1 (6 bases). The CDR3 sequence is 13 residues long. Germline V CDR1 and CDR2: MNHNY, SVGAGI (reference sequence). The germline V and J ends were trimmed by 5 bases and 2 bases, with 9 bases remaining between them. For the CDR3, the DNA is TGTGCCAGCAGTGACAGGTTTCAAGAGACCCAGTACTTC. Amino acid sequence: CASSDRFQETQYF.

In its sample, this clone was seen once. V gene TRBV5-1 combines with J gene TRBJ2-5, with D possibly TRBD2 on 5 matching bases. The V gene's germline CDR1 is SGHRS and CDR2 YFSETQ. The CDR3 loop spans 15 amino acids. V was cut by 6 bases and J by 4 bases, with 19 bases left in between. CDR3 region: CASNKGRDTLETQYF. The DNA of the CDR3 is TGCGCCAGCAATAAGGGCCGGGATACTTTAGAGACCCAGTACTTC.

The chain employs TRBV19 and TRBJ1-2; no reliable D call. The CDR3 is made up of 15 amino acids. V was cut by 3 bases and J by 3 bases, with 14 bases left in between. The germline CDR1 and CDR2 sequences are LNHDA and SQIVND (reference sequence). CDR3 residues: CASSIGVYTDYGYTF. As DNA, the CDR3 is TGTGCCAGTAGTATTGGGGTTTATACTGACTATGGCTACACCTTC.

The J gene is TRBJ2-1, the V gene TRBV12-1; the listed D gene, TRBD2, was not tested against the DNA. TRBV12-1 is classified as a pseudogene. The CDR3 loop spans 18 amino acids. The DNA for the CDR3 is TGTGCCAGCAGCTTCCTCCCGGGACTAGCGGGAGATTACAATGAGCAGTTCTTC. This encodes CASSFLPGLAGDYNEQFF.

The CDR3 loop is CATRSGRDYNEQFF. DNA of the CDR3: TGTGCCACCAGGAGCGGGAGGGATTACAATGAGCAGTTCTTC. V usage is TRBV28 and J usage is TRBJ2-1, with TRBD2 matching over 10 bases. The junction had 7 bases not matched to a gene; V was cut back by 10 bases and J by 4 bases. Germline V gene data show CDR1 as MDHEN and CDR2 as SYDVKM. The CDR3 loop spans 14 amino acids.

CDR3 sequence reads: CASSPGGGHTEAFF. The CDR3 DNA sequence: TGTGCCAGCAGTCCGGGGGGTGGTCACACTGAAGCTTTCTTT. The chain couples TRBV6-1 to TRBJ1-1; a weak D match, TRBD1 (5 bases). The germline V gene has CDR1 MNHNS and CDR2 SASEGT. Trimming cost V 5 bases and J 3 bases, with 13 bases left between them. The CDR3 spans 14 residues.

The chain combines TRBV4-2 with TRBJ2-7; TRBD2 matches 8 bases. CDR3 size: 14 residues. Trimming at V came to 1 base and at J to 3 bases, leaving 2 bases not matched to a gene. The V gene's germline CDR1 is LGHNA and CDR2 YNFKEQ. CDR3 in amino acids: CASSQGLANYEQYF. The CDR3 bases are TGTGCCAGCAGCCAAGGACTAGCGAACTACGAGCAGTACTTC.

The chain carries TRBV10-2 and TRBJ1-4; no definite D call. The germline gives CDR1 WSHSY, CDR2 SAAADI. The CDR3 has 11 amino acids. The V end lost 7 bases, the J end lost 7 bases, and 7 bases lay between the germline ends. The CDR3 protein is CASMTGEKLFF. CDR3 nucleotide sequence: TGCGCCAGCATGACTGGTGAAAAACTGTTTTTT.

The chain combines TRBV11-2 with TRBJ2-3, with D possibly being TRBD1 (6 bases). This CDR3 contains 12 residues. Trimming removed 5 bases from V and 6 bases from J, with 9 bases in between. The germline V gene has CDR1 SGHAT and CDR2 FQNNGV. In DNA, the CDR3 is TGTGCCAGCAGCCTCACAGGGGATACGCAGTATTTT. Its protein is CASSLTGDTQYF.

The chain links TRBV5-1 to TRBJ2-1, with 15 bases that match TRBD2. From germline, CDR1 is SGHRS and CDR2 YFSETQ. With 4 bases clipped from V and 7 bases from J, the junction kept 12 bases outside the gene matches. CDR3 size: 18 residues. The CDR3 loop reads CASSLGLAGGPRGNEQFF. CDR3 nucleotide sequence: TGCGCCAGCAGCCTAGGACTAGCGGGAGGGCCCCGGGGTAATGAGCAGTTCTTC.

V usage is TRBV6-5 and J usage is TRBJ2-6; possible D gene TRBD1, 5 bases. This CDR3 region has 14 residues. The germline gives CDR1 MNHEY, CDR2 SVGAGI. V dropped 5 bases and J dropped 2 bases, with 7 bases sitting between them. The CDR3 loop reads CASSKTAGANVLTF. The DNA of the CDR3 is TGTGCCAGCAGTAAGACAGCTGGGGCCAACGTCCTGACTTTC.

The genes are TRBV4-1 and TRBJ1-5, with D maybe TRBD1 (6 bases). CDR1 is MGHRA and CDR2 is YSYEKL in the germline V gene. This CDR3 contains 18 residues. Deletions cut 1 base from V and 1 base from J, with 17 bases between. DNA for the CDR3: TGCGCCAGCAGCCAAGTACCCGCAGGGGACTTCAGCAATCAGCCCCAGCATTTT. It yields the protein CASSQVPAGDFSNQPQHF.

The chain recombines TRBV2 with TRBJ2-7; TRBD1 aligns across 8 bases. This CDR3 comprises 15 residues. V trimming: 2 bases; J trimming: 0 bases; junction bases outside the gene matches: 3. Germline CDR1 is SNHLY and CDR2 is FYNNEI. CDR3 loop: CASSEQGASSYEQYF. The CDR3 region has the DNA TGTGCCAGCAGTGAACAGGGGGCTAGCTCCTACGAGCAGTACTTC.

The chain is built from TRBV30 and TRBJ2-3, with 10 bases fitting TRBD2. V was clipped by 3 bases and J by 4 bases; unmatched bases: 4. The CDR3 is made up of 14 amino acids. Germline V gene data show CDR1 as GTSNPN and CDR2 as SVGIG (reference sequence). CDR3 DNA sequence: TGTGCCTGGAGCAGCGGGAGGGAGGCAGATACGCAGTATTTT. Amino acids: CAWSSGREADTQYF. Based on the CDR3 plus reference TRBV30 and TRBJ2-3, the full variable domain is SQTIHQWPATLVQPVGSPLSLECTVEGTSNPNLYWYRQAAGRGLQLLFYSVGIGQISSEVPQNLSASRPQDRQFILSSKKLLLSDSGFYLCAWSSGREADTQYFGPGTRLTVL.

This sequence joins TRBV7-9 and TRBJ2-2, with D perhaps matching TRBD1 or TRBD2 (5 bases each). Trimming took 4 bases from V and 6 from J, leaving 21 bases between them. This CDR3 has 17 amino acids. Germline V gene data show CDR1 as SEHNR and CDR2 as FQNEAQ (reference sequence). The DNA of the CDR3 is TGTGCCAGCAGCTCTTTTGCTGGGGGAGAGGTCTCCGGGGAGCTGTTTTTT. It is translated as CASSSFAGGEVSGELFF. Full variable domain (missing parts from reference TRBV7-9 and TRBJ2-2): DTGVSQNPRHKITKRGQNVTFRCDPISEHNRLYWYRQTLGQGPEFLTYFQNEAQLEKSRLLSDRFSAERPKGSFSTLEIQRTEQGDSAMYLCASSSFAGGEVSGELFFGEGSRLTVL.

The chain uses TRBV6-1 and TRBJ2-5, with D perhaps matching TRBD1 or TRBD2 (5 bases each). V was trimmed by 8 bases and J by 0 bases, leaving 16 bases between them. Germline V lookup: CDR1 MNHNS, CDR2 SASEGT. The CDR3 runs 15 residues. CDR3 DNA sequence: TGTGCCAGCTCCGTTGGGGGAGTGTACCAAGAGACCCAGTACTTC. Amino acid sequence: CASSVGGVYQETQYF.

This clone occurred once. The V and J genes are TRBV19 and TRBJ2-7; 9 bases fit TRBD2. The CDR3 is 15 residues long. V lost 4 bases, J lost 6 bases, and 10 bases stayed unmatched. Germline V CDR1 and CDR2: LNHDA, SQIVND (reference sequence). CDR3 nucleotide sequence: TGTGCCAGTAGTAGCGGGAGGGCCCCGCCGGGCGAGCAGTACTTC. Translated, it gives CASSSGRAPPGEQYF. The variable domain in full, with the rest retrieved from reference TRBV19 and TRBJ2-7, is DGGITQSPKYLFRKEGQNVTLSCEQNLNHDAMYWYRQDPGQGLRLIYYSQIVNDFQKGDIAEGYSVSREKKESFPLTVTSAQKNPTAFYLCASSSGRAPPGEQYFGPGTRLTVT.

The rearrangement links TRBV19 to TRBJ2-2; either TRBD1 or TRBD2 may supply D (5 bases each). V lost 8 bases and J lost 1, with 17 bases in between. The CDR3 extends over 16 amino acids. Germline V gene data show CDR1 as LNHDA and CDR2 as SQIVND (reference sequence). CDR3 in DNA: TGTGCCAGTGCGAAGGGACGGCTACAGAACACCGGGGAGCTGTTTTTT. Protein: CASAKGRLQNTGELFF. Using reference TRBV19 and TRBJ2-2 for the parts outside the CDR3, the full variable domain is DGGITQSPKYLFRKEGQNVTLSCEQNLNHDAMYWYRQDPGQGLRLIYYSQIVNDFQKGDIAEGYSVSREKKESFPLTVTSAQKNPTAFYLCASAKGRLQNTGELFFGEGSRLTVL.